The T cell receptor (beta chain) under discussion was sequenced for a study of response to subunit inactivated influenza vaccine. Study results and caveats: Few additional T cells are recruited per seasonal influenza vaccination, authors suggested.

V dropped 3 bases and J dropped 7 bases, with 17 bases sitting between them. From germline, CDR1 is SGHVS and CDR2 FQNEAQ. CDR3 length equals 15 residues. This clonotype came up many times. What it recognizes is unknown. TCRdb reprocessed the RT-PCR reads via MiXCR and lists one record per CDR3 protein. The table lists more than 450,000 distinct CDR3 sequences, around 8% of them singletons, with 10% to 15% in the top ten. This sequence was found in a man aged 45-69 years who received an inactivated influenza vaccine. The chain couples TRBV7-8 to TRBJ2-3; D is perhaps TRBD1 (6 bases). Sequenced here: PBMCs from blood, sampled less than 30 months after vaccination. This CDR3 is CASSLGSAGVNTQYF. CDR3 DNA: TGTGCCAGCAGCTTGGGGTCGGCAGGGGTAAATACGCAGTATTTT.